The 32 T cell receptor beta chains below were found in one sample sequenced in a study of T cells in Graves' hyperthyroidism and ophthalmopathy. Amplification yielded TCR beta CDR3 regions, with RNA transcripts as the source. HTBI primers were used for first-round RT-PCR of the TCR CDR3. TCRdb re-analysed the multiplex PCR reads in MiXCR, keeping a single row per CDR3 protein. The sample has about 610,000 distinct CDR3 sequences, about 15% seen once. The sample consisted of blood. The receptor source for this set is a woman between 40 and 50 years old with Graves' ophthalmopathy.

This clonotype appeared many times. The chain couples TRBV6-1 to TRBJ2-7; 7 bases agree with TRBD2. Germline CDR1 and CDR2: MNHNS and SASEGT. V was pared by 0 bases and J by 5 bases, with 4 bases of the junction left unmatched. The length of the CDR3 is 14 residues. The CDR3 region has the DNA TGTGCCAGCAGTGAAGCCCGGGCGGGAGACGAGCAGTACTTC. Its translation: CASSEARAGDEQYF.

Ten or more counts support this clonotype. V usage is TRBV27 and J usage is TRBJ1-2; 10 positions match TRBD1. Unmatched junction bases numbered 8, after V lost 8 bases and J lost 8 bases. The germline V gene has CDR1 MNHEY and CDR2 SMNVEV (reference sequence). The CDR3 totals 13 residues. The CDR3 DNA reads as TGTGCCAGCCGGGGACAGGGGAGAGGGGGCTACACCTTC. Amino acids: CASRGQGRGGYTF.

This clonotype was detected many times. V usage is TRBV19 and J usage is TRBJ1-2, with 11 bases matching TRBD1. The CDR3 is 17 amino acids. Germline V gene sequence: CDR1 LNHDA, CDR2 SQIVND (reference sequence). V gave up 2 bases and J gave up 6 bases; unmatched junction bases: 11. In nucleotides, the CDR3 is TGTGCCAGTAGTATAACCCTCCGGACAGGGGGCACGAATGGCTACACCTTC. As protein: CASSITLRTGGTNGYTF.

The CDR3: CASSGPPNQPQHF. CDR3 nucleotide sequence: TGTGCCAGCTCCGGTCCTCCCAATCAGCCCCAGCATTTT. The rearrangement links TRBV12-3 or TRBV12-4 to TRBJ1-5; D is uncertain. The V gene lost 8 bases and the J gene lost 3 bases, with 11 bases spanning the gap. CDR3 length: 13 amino acids.

This clonotype was counted ten times or more. J is TRBJ1-2 and V is TRBV12-3 or TRBV12-4; D gene uncertain. The CDR3 length is 11 residues. Deletions cut 8 bases from V and 5 bases from J, with 9 bases between. The CDR3 region has the DNA TGTGCCAGCCAGACGGGATATGGCTACACCTTC. Protein: CASQTGYGYTF.

CDR3 region: CASSPGLAAIYEQYF. In DNA, the CDR3 is TGTGCCAGCAGCCCGGGGCTAGCGGCAATCTACGAGCAGTACTTC. The chain carries TRBV5-4 and TRBJ2-7; 7 bases map to TRBD2. CDR3 length: 15 residues. The V and J ends lost 4 bases and 3 bases, in that order; junction bases with no gene match: 10. CDR1 is SGHNT and CDR2 is YYREEE in the germline V gene (reference sequence).

In DNA form, the CDR3 reads TGCAGTGCTAGAGGACTAGCCCATGAGCAGTTCTTC. Translated, it gives CSARGLAHEQFF. This sequence joins TRBV20-1 and TRBJ2-1; 7 nucleotides agree with TRBD2. This CDR3 contains 12 residues. Germline lookup yields CDR1 DFQATT and CDR2 SNEGSKA (reference sequence). V dropped 1 base and J dropped 8; count of bases not matched to a gene: 2.

In its sample, this clonotype was seen many times. The chain joins TRBV6-2 or TRBV6-3 to TRBJ1-2, with TRBD1 as a possible D gene (5 bases). Trimming pared 2 bases from V and 2 bases from J, leaving 9 bases between. CDR1 MNHEY and CDR2 SVGEGT come from the germline V gene. The CDR3 length is 14 residues. Here the CDR3 DNA reads TGTGCCAGCAGTTACGTGACAGCGAACTATGGCTACACCTTC. Its protein is CASSYVTANYGYTF.

This clonotype was counted ten times or more. The chain links TRBV28 to TRBJ2-7; D gene ambiguous. The V gene's germline CDR1 is MDHEN and CDR2 SYDVKM. V dropped 0 bases and J dropped 2 bases, with 11 bases sitting between them. The CDR3 sequence is 15 residues long. CDR3 sequence (DNA): TGTGCCAGCAGTTTATGGGCAGAGTCGACCTACGAGCAGTACTTC. Encoded protein: CASSLWAESTYEQYF.

This clonotype was recorded at least ten times. This sequence joins TRBV12-3 or TRBV12-4 and TRBJ1-2; D is uncertain. Trimming removed 3 bases from V and 8 bases from J, with 13 bases in between. CDR3 length equals 13 residues. The CDR3 bases are TGTGCCAGCAGTTTCTCCGGGATCAAGGGCTACACCTTC. Protein: CASSFSGIKGYTF.

Ten or more counts support this clonotype. This sequence joins TRBV30 and TRBJ2-2; D is unresolved. This CDR3 is 14 amino acids long. Trimming pared 3 bases from V and 3 bases from J, leaving 11 bases between. Germline-derived CDR1 and CDR2 are GTSNPN and SVGIG (reference sequence). The CDR3 DNA reads as TGTGCCTGGAGAACAACTACAGACACCGGGGAGCTGTTTTTT. Residues: CAWRTTTDTGELFF.

This clonotype was observed a few times. CDR3: CASSFKKGITEAFF. The DNA of the CDR3 is TGTGCCAGCAGTTTCAAGAAAGGTATCACTGAAGCTTTCTTT. The chain is built from TRBV6-5 and TRBJ1-1; D remains ambiguous. Germline V CDR1 and CDR2: MNHEY, SVGAGI. Trimming removed 4 bases from V and 4 bases from J, with 13 bases in between. CDR3 size: 14 residues.

This clonotype was counted between two and nine times. V is TRBV20-1 and J is TRBJ2-7; TRBD2 aligns across 11 bases. CDR1 DFQATT and CDR2 SNEGSKA come from the germline V gene (reference sequence). The V gene end was trimmed by 3 bases and the J gene end by 7 bases; junction bases not matched to a gene: 14. This CDR3 is 16 amino acids long. CDR3 bases: TGCAGTGCTAGGGCGAGGGCTAGCGGGAGGCCGGGGGAGCAGTACTTC. Its translation: CSARARASGRPGEQYF.

The table lists this clonotype with many counts. This chain joins TRBV6-1 and TRBJ1-2; 9 bases agree with TRBD1. The CDR3 runs 17 residues. Germline V CDR1 and CDR2: MNHNS, SASEGT. V gave up 4 bases and J gave up 6 bases; unmatched junction bases: 15. The CDR3 bases are TGTGCCAGCAGTGTGACCGGGACAGGGATAGTTAGTCATGGCTACACCTTC. Translation gives CASSVTGTGIVSHGYTF.

This clonotype was seen at least ten times. The genes are TRBV15 and TRBJ2-7; TRBD1 matches 9 bases. V lost 3 bases, J lost 2 bases, and 2 bases stayed unmatched. Germline V CDR1 and CDR2: LNHNV, YYDKDF (reference sequence). This CDR3 spans 14 amino acids. The CDR3 bases are TGTGCCACCAGCAGCGGGACAGGGACCTACGAGCAGTACTTC. This translates into CATSSGTGTYEQYF. Using reference TRBV15 and TRBJ2-7 for the parts outside the CDR3, the full variable domain is DAMVIQNPRYQVTQFGKPVTLSCSQTLNHNVMYWYQQKSSQAPKLLFHYYDKDFNNEADTPDNFQSRRPNTSFCFLDIRSPGLGDTAMYLCATSSGTGTYEQYFGPGTRLTVT.

This clonotype was counted at least ten times. The chain carries TRBV29-1 and TRBJ2-5, with D perhaps TRBD2 (6 bases). This CDR3 is 12 amino acids long. V dropped 3 bases and J dropped 5 bases, with 10 bases sitting between them. Germline values: CDR1 SQVTM, CDR2 ANQGSEA. The CDR3 loop is CSVDGGTETQYF. DNA for the CDR3: TGCAGCGTTGATGGCGGGACTGAGACCCAGTACTTC.

This clonotype has only a few counts. A much larger clone differs from this one at a single base, so this may be a read error. The chain combines TRBV28 with TRBJ2-5; no clear D. CDR1 is MDHEN and CDR2 is SYDVKM in the germline V gene. The CDR3 runs to 11 residues. Trimming left V 4 bases short and J 6 bases short, with 6 bases between. The DNA for the CDR3 is TGTGCCAGCAGTTCCCGCCAGACCCAGTACTTC. It yields the protein CASSSRQTQYF.

Ten or more counts support this clonotype. This chain joins TRBV25-1 and TRBJ2-5, with a possible D match to TRBD2 (5 bases). The germline CDR1 and CDR2 sequences are MGHDK and SYGVNS. Trimming left V 7 bases short and J 1 base short, with 13 bases between. The CDR3 is 14 residues long. CDR3: CASTPHGVQETQYF. The CDR3 DNA reads TGTGCCAGCACCCCACACGGGGTCCAAGAGACCCAGTACTTC.

The table lists this clonotype with many counts. The chain has TRBV7-2 and TRBJ1-5; the D gene is possibly TRBD1 (5 bases). Germline CDR1 reads SGHTA; CDR2 reads FQGNSA. V lost 1 base and J lost 0, with 13 bases in between. This CDR3 has 17 amino acids. The DNA of the CDR3 is TGTGCCAGCAGCTTAGGTTCCAGGGTTGATAGCAATCAGCCCCAGCATTTT. It yields the protein CASSLGSRVDSNQPQHF.

This clonotype occurred many times. V and J are TRBV27 and TRBJ2-7; D gene unclear. V lost 6 bases and J 5 bases, leaving 17 bases between the germline ends. The germline CDR1 and CDR2 sequences are MNHEY and SMNVEV (reference sequence). The CDR3 length is 14 residues. The CDR3 sequence: CASSPDHPADEQYF. The CDR3 DNA sequence: TGTGCCAGCAGCCCCGACCACCCCGCCGACGAGCAGTACTTC.

This clonotype was picked up a small number of times. The rearrangement uses TRBV6-1 and TRBJ1-1, with 8 bases that match TRBD1. This CDR3 contains 15 residues. From germline, CDR1 is MNHNS and CDR2 SASEGT. V lost 6 bases and J lost 5; bases outside the gene matches: 11. CDR3 nucleotide sequence: TGTGCCAGCAGGGGGGCCAACAGGGGGAGGACTGAAGCTTTCTTT. Protein sequence: CASRGANRGRTEAFF.

This clonotype was recorded at least ten times. CDR3 amino acids: CASSTSRASGNTIYF. The DNA of the CDR3 is TGTGCCAGCAGTACTTCAAGGGCCTCTGGAAACACCATATATTTT. J is TRBJ1-3 and V is TRBV28; no definite D call. V was trimmed by 5 bases and J by 0 bases, leaving 11 bases between them. The CDR3 sequence is 15 residues long. CDR1 is MDHEN, CDR2 SYDVKM, per germline.

This clonotype was seen many times. The chain recombines TRBV18 with TRBJ2-7; possible D gene TRBD1, 6 bases. Trimming stripped 0 bases from V and 0 bases from J, with 12 bases between. The CDR3 consists of 16 residues. Germline V CDR1 and CDR2: KGHSH, LQKENI. The CDR3 here is CASSPPIQGNSYEQYF. The CDR3 DNA reads as TGTGCCAGCTCACCACCGATCCAGGGGAACTCCTACGAGCAGTACTTC. Supplemented by reference TRBV18 and TRBJ2-7, the full variable domain reads NAGVMQNPRHLVRRRGQEARLRCSPMKGHSHVYWYRQLPEEGLKFMVYLQKENIIDESGMPKERFSAEFPKEGPSILRIQQVVRGDSAAYFCASSPPIQGNSYEQYFGPGTRLTVT.

This clonotype was seen ten or more times. The rearrangement joins TRBV27 to TRBJ2-2, with TRBD2 as a possible D gene (6 bases). Trimming cost V 5 bases and J 5 bases, with 15 bases left between them. The CDR3 has 15 residues. Germline assignment: CDR1 MNHEY and CDR2 SMNVEV (reference sequence). The CDR3 sequence is CASSPRAEGTGELFF. Written as DNA, the CDR3 is TGTGCCAGCAGTCCTCGGGCGGAGGGGACCGGGGAGCTGTTTTTT.

This clonotype came up many times. CDR3 bases: TGTGCCACCCAGTCGCCCCCGCCCGTCTACAATGAGCAGTTCTTC. Protein: CATQSPPPVYNEQFF. The rearrangement joins TRBV2 to TRBJ2-1, with unresolved D. CDR3 size: 15 residues. V was shortened by 10 bases and J by 3 bases, with 19 bases between the two germline ends. The V gene's germline CDR1 is SNHLY and CDR2 FYNNEI.

This clonotype has at least ten counts. The chain couples TRBV28 to TRBJ2-5, with D unclear. In germline, CDR1 is MDHEN, CDR2 SYDVKM. This CDR3 comprises 15 residues. V lost 3 bases to trimming and J lost 1 base, with 12 bases between them. CDR3 amino acids: CASSLVLSSQETQYF. CDR3 coding DNA: TGTGCCAGCAGTTTGGTTCTGAGCAGCCAAGAGACCCAGTACTTC.

This clonotype was observed a few times. The genes are TRBV6-1 and TRBJ2-4, with TRBD1 matching over 7 bases. Germline lookup yields CDR1 MNHNS and CDR2 SASEGT. V trimming: 1 base; J trimming: 16 bases; junction bases outside the gene matches: 13. The CDR3 contains 14 residues. CDR3 protein: CASSEVQGTVSCYF. The DNA for the CDR3 is TGTGCCAGCAGTGAAGTGCAGGGGACAGTGTCTTGTTACTTC.

This clonotype was counted many times. This chain joins TRBV7-6 and TRBJ1-5; 10 nucleotides align to TRBD1. V shed 3 bases and J 2 bases; nucleotides not matched to a gene: 13. The germline CDR1 and CDR2 sequences are SGHVS and FNYEAQ. The CDR3 sequence is 19 residues long. The CDR3 DNA is TGTGCCAGCAGCTTTTCCGGATTTGACAGGGGGCCTGGCAATCAGCCCCAGCATTTT. Its translation: CASSFSGFDRGPGNQPQHF.

This clonotype has at least ten counts. The V and J genes are TRBV12-3 or TRBV12-4 and TRBJ2-7, with 7 bases aligning to TRBD2. J was trimmed by 0 bases and V by 7 bases; bases with no gene match: 6. The CDR3 is 14 amino acids. DNA for the CDR3: TGTGCCAGCACCCCGACTAGCAGCTCCTACGAGCAGTACTTC. Encoded protein: CASTPTSSSYEQYF.

This clonotype was seen at least ten times. The chain uses TRBV19 and TRBJ2-7, with 12 bases fitting TRBD2. This CDR3 region has 20 residues. The germline CDR1 and CDR2 sequences are LNHDA and SQIVND (reference sequence). Trimming at V came to 2 bases and at J to 5 bases, leaving 19 bases not matched to a gene. Here the CDR3 reads CASSILFRLAGDHEPDEQYF. As DNA, the CDR3 is TGTGCCAGTAGTATATTATTCCGACTAGCGGGAGACCACGAACCGGACGAGCAGTACTTC.

This clonotype was observed at least ten times. The V call is TRBV6-1, the J call TRBJ2-7, with D possibly TRBD1 on 5 matching bases. The germline gives CDR1 MNHNS, CDR2 SASEGT. V lost 7 bases, J lost 0 bases, and 16 bases lay in between. CDR3 length: 15 amino acids. DNA for the CDR3: TGTGCCAGCACCCTTCGCCCCAGGGACTCCTACGAGCAGTACTTC. It specifies CASTLRPRDSYEQYF.

At least ten counts were recorded for this clonotype. The V call is TRBV19, the J call TRBJ2-7, with D unclear. V dropped 5 bases and J dropped 3 bases, with 14 bases sitting between them. This CDR3 is 14 amino acids long. The germline V gene has CDR1 LNHDA and CDR2 SQIVND (reference sequence). CDR3 sequence: CASSRKQINYEQYF. Here the CDR3 DNA reads TGTGCCAGTAGTCGGAAGCAGATAAACTACGAGCAGTACTTC.